This entry describes one T cell receptor (beta chain). This specimen belongs to a study of blood T cell repertoires in COVID-19. Turning to the study itself: Acute and convalescent COVID-19 specimens originated in the United States, Italy and Spain. PBMCs, B-cell-depleted T cells, or T cells provided the cDNA or gDNA that made up the material.

As handled by the study authors: Quantification of nucleated cells was approximated via reference gene primer amplification. Only in-frame clones appear in the TCRdb table, and some are missing; sequencing was by immunoSEQ multiplex PCR. The V and J calls and clone size come from that table; D and trimming were worked out from the DNA. The top ten clones hold less than 6% of a sample with some 240,000 clones, 75% to 85% of them seen once. This CDR3 comprises 15 residues. This TCR was recovered from a woman aged 70 to 79 with COVID-19, enrolled during active disease. Sequenced material: peripheral blood. The chain uses TRBV21-1 and TRBJ1-4; the DNA was not used to check the table's D call, TRBD1. TRBV21-1 represents a pseudogene. CDR3 amino acids: CASSKEYSRNEKLFF. The CDR3 region has the DNA TGTGCCAGCAGCAAAGAGTACTCCAGGAATGAAAAACTGTTTTTT.